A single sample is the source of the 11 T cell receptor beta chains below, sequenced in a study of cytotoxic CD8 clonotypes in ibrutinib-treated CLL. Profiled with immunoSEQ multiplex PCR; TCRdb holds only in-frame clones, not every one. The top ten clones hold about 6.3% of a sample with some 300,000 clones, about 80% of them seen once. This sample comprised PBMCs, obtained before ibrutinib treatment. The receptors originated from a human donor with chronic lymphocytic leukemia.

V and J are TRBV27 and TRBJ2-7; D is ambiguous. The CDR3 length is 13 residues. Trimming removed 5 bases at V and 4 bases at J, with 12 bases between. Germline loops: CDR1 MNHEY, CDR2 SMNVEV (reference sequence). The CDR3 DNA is TGTGCCAGCAGTCTACTCCCGGTGTACGAGCAGTACTTC. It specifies CASSLLPVYEQYF.

CDR3 bases: TGTGCCAGCAGCCAGCCGGGACAGTCCTCTGAAGCTTTCTTT. Its translation is CASSQPGQSSEAFF. The chain carries TRBV4-2 and TRBJ1-1, with 7 bases lining up with TRBD1. With V trimmed by 3 bases and J by 6 bases, 7 bases remained unmatched. Per the germline V gene, CDR1 is LGHNA and CDR2 is YNFKEQ. There are 14 residues in the CDR3.

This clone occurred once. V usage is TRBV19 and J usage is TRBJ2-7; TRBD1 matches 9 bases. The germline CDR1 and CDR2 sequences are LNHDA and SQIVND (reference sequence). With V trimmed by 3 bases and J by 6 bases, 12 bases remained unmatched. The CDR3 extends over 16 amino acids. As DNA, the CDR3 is TGTGCCAGTAGTATCCCCCCCGGGACAGGGAGGAGCGAGCAGTACTTC. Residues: CASSIPPGTGRSEQYF.

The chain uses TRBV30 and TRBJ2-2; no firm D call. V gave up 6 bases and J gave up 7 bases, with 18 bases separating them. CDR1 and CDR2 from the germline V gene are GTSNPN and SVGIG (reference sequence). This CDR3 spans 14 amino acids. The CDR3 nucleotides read TGTGCCTGTAACCTAAATATAGTTGGCGGGGAGCTGTTTTTT. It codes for CACNLNIVGGELFF.

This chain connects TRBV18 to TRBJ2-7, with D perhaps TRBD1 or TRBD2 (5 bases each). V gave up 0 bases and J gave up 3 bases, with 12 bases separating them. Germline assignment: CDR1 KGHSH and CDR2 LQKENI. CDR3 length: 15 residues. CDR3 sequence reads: CASSPPAGAIYEQYF. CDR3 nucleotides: TGTGCCAGCTCACCACCGGCCGGGGCCATCTACGAGCAGTACTTC.

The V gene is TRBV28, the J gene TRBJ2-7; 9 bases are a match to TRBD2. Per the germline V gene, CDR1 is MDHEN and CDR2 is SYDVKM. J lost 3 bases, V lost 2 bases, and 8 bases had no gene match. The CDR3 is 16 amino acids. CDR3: CASSLRGLAGNYEQYF. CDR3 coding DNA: TGTGCCAGCAGTTTACGTGGCCTAGCGGGGAACTACGAGCAGTACTTC.

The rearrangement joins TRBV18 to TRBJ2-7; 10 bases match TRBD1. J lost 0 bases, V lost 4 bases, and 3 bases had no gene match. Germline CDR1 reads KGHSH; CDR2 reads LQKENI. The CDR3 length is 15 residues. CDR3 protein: CASSRDRGSSYEQYF. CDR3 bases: TGTGCCAGCTCACGGGACAGGGGTAGCTCCTACGAGCAGTACTTC.

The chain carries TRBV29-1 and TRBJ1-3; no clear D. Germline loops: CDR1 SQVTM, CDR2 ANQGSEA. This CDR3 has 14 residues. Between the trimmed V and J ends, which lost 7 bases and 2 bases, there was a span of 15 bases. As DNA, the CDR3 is TGCAGCGCCCAAAGGGCTGGGGCTGGAAACACCATATATTTT. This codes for CSAQRAGAGNTIYF.

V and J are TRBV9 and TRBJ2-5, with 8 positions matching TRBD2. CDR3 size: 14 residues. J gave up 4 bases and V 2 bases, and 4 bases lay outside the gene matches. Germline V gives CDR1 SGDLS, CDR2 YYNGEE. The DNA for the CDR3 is TGTGCCAGCAGCGTCGCCGGGAGGGGAGAGACCCAGTACTTC. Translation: CASSVAGRGETQYF.

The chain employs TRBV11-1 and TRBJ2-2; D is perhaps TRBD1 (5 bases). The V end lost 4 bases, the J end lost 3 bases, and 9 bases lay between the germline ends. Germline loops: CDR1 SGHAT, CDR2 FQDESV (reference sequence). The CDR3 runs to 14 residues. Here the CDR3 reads CASSWGTDTGELFF. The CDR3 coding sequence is TGTGCCAGCAGCTGGGGCACCGACACCGGGGAGCTGTTTTTT.

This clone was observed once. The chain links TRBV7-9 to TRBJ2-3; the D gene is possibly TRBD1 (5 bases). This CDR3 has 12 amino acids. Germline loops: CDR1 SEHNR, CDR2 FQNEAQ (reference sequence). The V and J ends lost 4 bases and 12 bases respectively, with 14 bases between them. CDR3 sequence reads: CASSSGAPSQYF. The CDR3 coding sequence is TGTGCCAGCAGCTCTGGGGCCCCCTCCCAGTATTTT.